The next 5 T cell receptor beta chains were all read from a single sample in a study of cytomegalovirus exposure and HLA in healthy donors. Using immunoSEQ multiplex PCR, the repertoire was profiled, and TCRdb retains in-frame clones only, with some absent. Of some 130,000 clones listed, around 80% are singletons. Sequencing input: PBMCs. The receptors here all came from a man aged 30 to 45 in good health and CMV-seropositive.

The CDR3 is CASSDLRTGPLLLHF. The CDR3 DNA reads as TGTGCCAGCAGCGATCTCCGGACAGGGCCCCTACTCCTCCACTTT. This rearrangement joins TRBV11-2 to TRBJ1-6; 8 bases are shared with TRBD1. The CDR3 has 15 amino acids. Germline lookup yields CDR1 SGHAT and CDR2 FQNNGV. Unmatched junction bases numbered 15, after V lost 5 bases and J lost 15 bases.

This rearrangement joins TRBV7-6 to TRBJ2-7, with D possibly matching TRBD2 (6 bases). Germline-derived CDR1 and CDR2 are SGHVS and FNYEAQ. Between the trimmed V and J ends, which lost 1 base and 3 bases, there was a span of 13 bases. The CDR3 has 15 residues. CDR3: CASSLEGYGGYEQYF. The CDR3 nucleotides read TGTGCCAGCAGCTTAGAAGGATACGGGGGCTACGAGCAGTACTTC.

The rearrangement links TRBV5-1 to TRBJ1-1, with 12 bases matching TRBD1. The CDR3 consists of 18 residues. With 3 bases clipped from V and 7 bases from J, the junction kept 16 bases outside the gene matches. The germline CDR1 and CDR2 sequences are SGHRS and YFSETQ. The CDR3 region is CASSSKKSGTGGEGEAFF. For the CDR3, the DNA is TGCGCCAGCAGCTCAAAAAAGTCCGGGACAGGGGGCGAGGGTGAAGCTTTCTTT.

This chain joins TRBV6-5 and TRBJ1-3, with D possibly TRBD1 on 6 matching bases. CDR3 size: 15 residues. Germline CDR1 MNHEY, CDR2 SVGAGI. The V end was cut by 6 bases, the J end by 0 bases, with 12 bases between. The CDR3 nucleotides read TGTGCCAGCAGCCCGACAGGAGGCTCTGGAAACACCATATATTTT. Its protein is CASSPTGGSGNTIYF.

The CDR3 nucleotides read TGTGCCAGCTCACCACCGGGACAGGGGGTCAACACTGAAGCTTTCTTT. It translates to CASSPPGQGVNTEAFF. The V gene is TRBV18, the J gene TRBJ1-1, with 11 bases lining up with TRBD1. Trimming at V came to 0 bases and at J to 2 bases, leaving 2 bases not matched to a gene. Looked up from germline, CDR1 is KGHSH and CDR2 is LQKENI. CDR3 length equals 16 residues. Filled out from reference TRBV18 and TRBJ1-1, the complete variable domain reads NAGVMQNPRHLVRRRGQEARLRCSPMKGHSHVYWYRQLPEEGLKFMVYLQKENIIDESGMPKERFSAEFPKEGPSILRIQQVVRGDSAAYFCASSPPGQGVNTEAFFGQGTRLTVV.